The sequence of this T cell receptor (beta chain) was determined in a study of graft-versus-host responses after intestinal transplantation. Across the study: Among the recipients, all got anti-thymocyte globulin induction and then tacrolimus and steroids for around three years. Study results and caveats: High graft-versus-host to host-versus-graft clonal ratios were seen in allografts of patients with graft-donor T cell macrochimerism. Peak circulating GvH clone levels tracked with early post-transplant HvG declines.

As for this clone: Antigen unknown.

This CDR3 contains 14 residues. The V segment lost 4 bases and the J segment 11 bases; nucleotides outside the gene matches: 10. Germline V lookup: CDR1 SGHRS, CDR2 YFSETQ. The assay was immunoSEQ multiplex PCR, and TCRdb's table has in-frame clones only and misses some. The sample contains roughly 17,000 clones, around 82% of which appear only once. Intraepithelial and lamina propria lymphocytes were released after the graft tissue was processed. This clonotype was sampled from a human patient who received an intestinal transplant, so some T cells may come from the graft donor. J is TRBJ2-5 and V is TRBV5-1; 11 nucleotides agree with TRBD2. The input for sequencing was ileum tissue, taken 17 days after transplant. CDR3: CASSTLAGVEEQYF. The CDR3 coding sequence is TGCGCCAGCAGCACACTAGCGGGAGTGGAGGAGCAGTACTTC.